A single sample is the source of the 24 T cell receptor beta chains below, sequenced in a study of blood T cell repertoires in COVID-19. Clones were read by immunoSEQ multiplex PCR, and TCRdb kept only the in-frame ones, dropping some. The table has about 230,000 clones, approximately 90% seen once. Specimen: peripheral blood. Receptors were obtained from a man younger than 40 with COVID-19, enrolled during active disease.

A single count supports this clone. The rearrangement uses TRBV12-3 or TRBV12-4 and TRBJ1-1, with D perhaps matching TRBD1 (5 bases). V was pared by 6 bases and J by 0 bases, with 8 bases between. There are 13 residues in the CDR3. CDR3 protein: CASRTDLNTEAFF. CDR3 nucleotide sequence: TGTGCCAGCAGGACAGACCTGAACACTGAAGCTTTCTTT.

The chain carries TRBV4-3 and TRBJ2-7; 8 bases fit TRBD2. From germline, CDR1 is LGHNA and CDR2 YSLEER. This CDR3 spans 17 amino acids. V lost 0 bases, J lost 0 bases, and 7 bases stayed unmatched. This CDR3 is CASSQDTSGLYSYEQYF. The CDR3 DNA is TGCGCCAGCAGCCAAGATACTAGCGGATTATACTCCTACGAGCAGTACTTC.

In its sample, this clone was seen a few times. This chain joins TRBV27 and TRBJ1-1; 7 bases agree with TRBD1. With V trimmed by 5 bases and J by 6 bases, 15 bases remained unmatched. The germline gives CDR1 MNHEY, CDR2 SMNVEV (reference sequence). The CDR3 spans 16 residues. The CDR3 nucleotides read TGTGCCAGCAGTCCCCGGGACAGCGGCAGGTTAGCTGAAGCTTTCTTT. Protein sequence: CASSPRDSGRLAEAFF.

This chain links TRBV29-1 with TRBJ2-2; a possible D gene is TRBD2 (5 bases). Trimming took 2 bases from V and 4 from J, leaving 14 bases between them. Germline V lookup: CDR1 SQVTM, CDR2 ANQGSEA. This CDR3 has 15 residues. CDR3 amino acids: CSVELGGYSTGELFF. The CDR3 bases are TGCAGCGTTGAATTAGGCGGGTATAGCACCGGGGAGCTGTTTTTT.

This clone was found a few times. This chain uses TRBV5-4 with TRBJ1-2; 7 nucleotides agree with TRBD1. CDR1 and CDR2 (germline): SGHNT, YYREEE (reference sequence). Losses at the gene ends were 3 bases for V and 2 bases for J; bases not matched to a gene: 16. This CDR3 comprises 18 residues. Here the CDR3 DNA reads TGTGCCAGCAGCTCTAGCAAGGGGGCGGAAGTCATAAACTATGGCTACACCTTC. This codes for CASSSSKGAEVINYGYTF.

This chain uses TRBV2 with TRBJ1-6; tentative D call: TRBD1 (5 bases). V was pared by 7 bases and J by 7 bases, with 14 bases between. CDR3 length: 14 amino acids. Per germline, CDR1 SNHLY and CDR2 FYNNEI. This chain's CDR3 is CASTYRAGNSPLHF. In DNA form, the CDR3 reads TGTGCCAGCACTTACCGGGCAGGGAATTCACCCCTCCACTTT.

The rearrangement joins TRBV11-2 to TRBJ1-6; 7 nucleotides agree with TRBD1. Per the germline V gene, CDR1 is SGHAT and CDR2 is FQNNGV. V lost 4 bases and J lost 7; bases outside the gene matches: 16. The CDR3 consists of 18 residues. The CDR3 spells CASSSRQGTRVKNSPLHF. The CDR3 DNA sequence: TGTGCCAGCAGCTCCCGACAGGGAACCAGGGTCAAGAATTCACCCCTCCACTTT.

The chain has TRBV5-4 and TRBJ2-7; D gene unclear. This CDR3 contains 12 residues. Germline values: CDR1 SGHNT, CDR2 YYREEE (reference sequence). V was cut by 0 bases and J by 3 bases, with 4 bases left in between. The CDR3 nucleotides are TGTGCCAGCAGCTTGGACAACTACGAGCAGTACTTC. Translation gives CASSLDNYEQYF.

In DNA form, the CDR3 reads TGTGCCAGTAGTGGGACGGCAGGGGATGGCTACACCTTC. Translated, it gives CASSGTAGDGYTF. The chain uses TRBV19 and TRBJ1-2; D is possibly TRBD1 (6 bases). Trimming left V 5 bases short and J 6 bases short, with 13 bases between. The CDR3 runs 13 residues. Germline V gene data show CDR1 as LNHDA and CDR2 as SQIVND (reference sequence).

This clone was seen a few times. This sequence joins TRBV11-2 and TRBJ2-1; TRBD2 agrees at 7 bases. The CDR3 has 19 residues. Losses at the gene ends were 3 bases for V and 6 bases for J; bases not matched to a gene: 20. From germline, CDR1 is SGHAT and CDR2 FQNNGV. The CDR3 is CASSFPRGVGRESGNEQFF. The CDR3 DNA reads TGTGCCAGCAGCTTCCCGAGAGGGGTTGGGCGGGAGAGCGGCAATGAGCAGTTCTTC.

This clone appeared a few times. This chain uses TRBV5-8 with TRBJ2-3, with TRBD2 as a possible D gene (5 bases). This CDR3 region has 15 residues. V was trimmed by 4 bases and J by 0 bases, leaving 12 bases between them. Germline V lookup: CDR1 SGHTS, CDR2 YDEGEE. CDR3 nucleotides: TGTGCCAGCAGCCCCCGGCGCGGGAGCACAGATACGCAGTATTTT. It is translated as CASSPRRGSTDTQYF. Based on the CDR3 plus reference TRBV5-8 and TRBJ2-3, the full variable domain is EAGVTQSPTHLIKTRGQQATLRCSPISGHTSVYWYQQALGLGLQFLLWYDEGEERNRGNFPPRFSGRQFPNYSSELNVNALELEDSALYLCASSPRRGSTDTQYFGPGTRLTVL.

The rearrangement uses TRBV19 and TRBJ1-3; D remains unclear. Germline CDR1 LNHDA, CDR2 SQIVND (reference sequence). V shed 3 bases and J shed 0 bases, with 15 bases lying between them. This CDR3 comprises 17 residues. This chain's CDR3 is CASSIPLEDYSGNTIYF. DNA for the CDR3: TGTGCCAGTAGTATCCCCCTTGAGGACTACTCTGGAAACACCATATATTTT.

The genes are TRBV7-9 and TRBJ2-7; D possibly corresponds to TRBD1 (6 bases). The CDR3 spans 15 residues. Trimming pared 1 base from V and 3 bases from J, leaving 13 bases between. Looked up from germline, CDR1 is SEHNR and CDR2 is FQNEAQ (reference sequence). The CDR3 is CASSLDLGASYEQYF. As DNA, the CDR3 is TGTGCCAGCAGCTTAGATCTGGGGGCGAGCTACGAGCAGTACTTC.

V usage is TRBV3-1 (or the pseudogene TRBV3-2) and J usage is TRBJ1-3; D is perhaps TRBD1 (5 bases). V dropped 1 base and J dropped 3 bases, with 13 bases sitting between them. Looked up from germline, CDR1 is LGHDT and CDR2 is YNNKEL (reference sequence). CDR3 length: 16 amino acids. The CDR3 protein is CASSQGGAGYGNTIYF. The CDR3 DNA sequence: TGTGCCAGCAGCCAAGGAGGAGCAGGGTATGGAAACACCATATATTTT.

J is TRBJ1-4 and V is TRBV4-2; D might be TRBD1 (5 bases). The ends were cut back, 0 bases at V and 4 bases at J, with 9 bases in the middle. CDR1 is LGHNA and CDR2 is YNFKEQ in the germline V gene. The CDR3 has 15 amino acids. Here the CDR3 DNA reads TGTGCCAGCAGCCAAGAGCGACAGTTTAATGAAAAACTGTTTTTT. Its translation: CASSQERQFNEKLFF.

The CDR3 DNA sequence: TGTGCCACCAGTGATTTCGGGGGGGGCGAAGCCGGGGAGCTGTTTTTT. It translates to CATSDFGGGEAGELFF. The chain employs TRBV24-1 and TRBJ2-2; 8 bases fit TRBD2. The CDR3 has 16 amino acids. Germline CDR1 KGHDR, CDR2 SFDVKD. Germline trimming cut 1 base from V and 6 bases from J; bases unmatched to any gene: 6.

This clone was observed a single time. This chain connects TRBV18 to TRBJ2-3; perhaps TRBD1 as D (5 bases). The CDR3 runs 16 residues. V was trimmed by 2 bases and J by 0 bases, leaving 12 bases between them. CDR1 is KGHSH and CDR2 is LQKENI in the germline V gene. As DNA, the CDR3 is TGTGCCAGCTCACCAACACAGGTGACTAGCACAGATACGCAGTATTTT. Its translation is CASSPTQVTSTDTQYF. The complete variable domain, with remaining parts taken from reference TRBV18 and TRBJ2-3, reads NAGVMQNPRHLVRRRGQEARLRCSPMKGHSHVYWYRQLPEEGLKFMVYLQKENIIDESGMPKERFSAEFPKEGPSILRIQQVVRGDSAAYFCASSPTQVTSTDTQYFGPGTRLTVL.

This chain joins TRBV11-1 and TRBJ2-7; TRBD2 matches at 7 bases. In germline, CDR1 is SGHAT, CDR2 FQDESV (reference sequence). V lost 3 bases and J lost 4; bases outside the gene matches: 6. The CDR3 covers 14 residues. In DNA, the CDR3 is TGTGCCAGCAGCTTCCCGGGAGGTCGGTACGAGCAGTACTTC. Protein sequence: CASSFPGGRYEQYF.

The chain joins TRBV2 to TRBJ2-5, with D tentatively TRBD2 (5 bases). The CDR3 extends over 12 amino acids. V gave up 7 bases and J gave up 5 bases, with 11 bases separating them. The germline gives CDR1 SNHLY, CDR2 FYNNEI. In DNA form, the CDR3 reads TGTGCCAGCAAGGCCCGAGGGGAGACCCAGTACTTC. Translating it yields CASKARGETQYF.

The gene calls are TRBV5-6 and TRBJ1-2, with no clear D. Germline V gives CDR1 SGHDT, CDR2 YYEEEE. The CDR3 totals 16 residues. V lost 2 bases and J 4 bases, leaving 18 bases between the germline ends. CDR3 DNA: TGTGCCAGCAGCTTTGGATCAGCGTCCGGCCTCTATGGCTACACCTTC. Its translation: CASSFGSASGLYGYTF.

The V call is TRBV29-1, the J call TRBJ1-2, with TRBD1 as a possible D gene (5 bases). V lost 3 bases to trimming and J lost 4 bases, with 9 bases between them. Germline V gene data show CDR1 as SQVTM and CDR2 as ANQGSEA. CDR3 length: 12 residues. Here the CDR3 reads CSVDRVGYGYTF. The DNA for the CDR3 is TGCAGCGTTGACAGGGTAGGCTATGGCTACACCTTC.

The V and J genes are TRBV7-9 and TRBJ2-7; TRBD2 agrees at 11 bases. The CDR3 covers 15 residues. CDR1 SEHNR and CDR2 FQNEAQ come from the germline V gene (reference sequence). V was pared by 5 bases and J by 4 bases, with 7 bases of the junction left unmatched. The CDR3 coding sequence is TGTGCCAGCAGCCCTTCGACTAGCGGGACATACGAGCAGTACTTC. Amino acids: CASSPSTSGTYEQYF.

This clone was counted a single time. J is TRBJ1-2 and V is TRBV13, with 7 bases lining up with TRBD1. The trim removed 2 bases at V and 0 bases at J, leaving 6 bases unmatched. Germline V lookup: CDR1 PRHDT, CDR2 FYEKMQ (reference sequence). The CDR3 contains 16 residues. The CDR3: CASSLRGLGTNYGYTF. The CDR3 nucleotides are TGTGCCAGCAGCTTAAGGGGGCTGGGCACTAACTATGGCTACACCTTC.

J is TRBJ1-2 and V is TRBV6-5; D possibly corresponds to TRBD1 (6 bases). The CDR3 covers 15 residues. Germline V gene data show CDR1 as MNHEY and CDR2 as SVGAGI. The V and J ends lost 4 bases and 4 bases respectively, with 16 bases between them. The CDR3 nucleotides are TGTGCCAGCAGTTTAGGCGGGGGGCTAGGCTATGGCTACACCTTC. Translation: CASSLGGGLGYGYTF.